These 32 T cell receptor beta chains came from one sample sequenced in a study of blood T cell repertoires in COVID-19 (dated by TCRdb to 2020 to 2022). Library prep was done by the immunoSEQ multiplex PCR assay. Sourced from immuneACCESS, this table was stored by TCRdb with only in-frame sequences that have V and J called. A share of the clones is absent; for the studies checked, an unresolved V gene accounts for under half, and the remainder has no known explanation. The sample records roughly 200,000 clones, 80% to 90% of which are singletons. Of the sample, 3% to 4% falls within the top ten clones. Input material: peripheral blood. The receptors here all came from a man aged 60 to 75 with acute or convalescent COVID-19.

The chain has TRBV19 and TRBJ2-7; 7 bases are shared with TRBD2. Germline V gives CDR1 LNHDA, CDR2 SQIVND (reference sequence). There are 14 residues in the CDR3. V was pared by 5 bases and J by 2 bases, with 6 bases of the junction left unmatched. CDR3 nucleotide sequence: TGTGCCAGTAGTTCCAGACTAGCCCCCTACGAGCAGTACTTC. Protein product: CASSSRLAPYEQYF.

This clone is a singleton in its sample. This chain uses TRBV7-9 with TRBJ1-4, with a possible D match to TRBD1 (6 bases). CDR1 is SEHNR and CDR2 is FQNEAQ in the germline V gene (reference sequence). V lost 6 bases to trimming and J lost 2 bases, with 10 bases between them. The CDR3 spans 14 residues. The CDR3 DNA sequence: TGTGCCAGCAGGAGAACAGGGACTAATGAAAAACTGTTTTTT. Translation gives CASRRTGTNEKLFF.

This clone occurred many times. This chain connects TRBV3-1 (or the pseudogene TRBV3-2) to TRBJ2-2; D remains unclear. Germline V CDR1 and CDR2: LGHDT, YNNKEL (reference sequence). This CDR3 contains 15 residues. Trimming took off 1 base at V and 4 bases at J, with 10 bases between the two ends. The DNA of the CDR3 is TGTGCCAGCAGCCAAGCGGGTAGAGGCACCGGGGAGCTGTTTTTT. It translates to CASSQAGRGTGELFF.

This CDR3 reads CASSVGTGVQPQHF. CDR3 DNA sequence: TGTGCCAGCAGCGTTGGGACAGGGGTTCAGCCCCAGCATTTT. The chain recombines TRBV6-5 with TRBJ1-5, with TRBD1 matching 10 bases. Germline CDR1 is MNHEY and CDR2 is SVGAGI. The ends lost 6 bases at V and 6 bases at J; junction bases unmatched: 5. CDR3 length equals 14 residues.

This chain uses TRBV28 with TRBJ2-7, with D hard to call. CDR1 and CDR2 (germline): MDHEN, SYDVKM. Trimming pared 6 bases from V and 4 bases from J, leaving 13 bases between. The CDR3 runs 13 residues. The CDR3 protein is CASSTPQVYEQYF. The CDR3 nucleotides read TGTGCCAGCAGCACGCCGCAGGTGTACGAGCAGTACTTC.

This clone was observed a single time. V gene TRBV5-8 combines with J gene TRBJ2-2; D possibly corresponds to TRBD2 (5 bases). V shed 0 bases and J shed 5 bases, with 14 bases lying between them. Germline V gene lookup returns CDR1 SGHTS and CDR2 YDEGEE. The CDR3 covers 16 residues. The DNA for the CDR3 is TGTGCCAGCAGCTTGGCCGGAAGGACTCTAACCGGGGAGCTGTTTTTT. Amino acid sequence: CASSLAGRTLTGELFF.

The rearrangement uses TRBV2 and TRBJ1-5; D is uncertain. V lost 5 bases and J lost 5, with 10 bases in between. Germline CDR1 is SNHLY and CDR2 is FYNNEI. CDR3 length equals 13 residues. CDR3 loop: CASSPGRDQPQHF. CDR3 bases: TGTGCCAGCAGTCCCGGCCGGGATCAGCCCCAGCATTTT. Full variable domain (outside the CDR3, taken from reference TRBV2 and TRBJ1-5): EPEVTQTPSHQVTQMGQEVILRCVPISNHLYFYWYRQILGQKVEFLVSFYNNEISEKSEIFDDQFSVERPDGSNFTLKIRSTKLEDSAMYFCASSPGRDQPQHFGDGTRLSIL.

The chain has TRBV28 and TRBJ1-1; possible D gene TRBD1, 6 bases. The CDR3 is made up of 16 amino acids. V dropped 7 bases and J dropped 0 bases, with 18 bases sitting between them. Germline values: CDR1 MDHEN, CDR2 SYDVKM. As DNA, the CDR3 is TGTGCCAGCACCCTCCTACAGGGAAACATGAACACTGAAGCTTTCTTT. Its translation: CASTLLQGNMNTEAFF.

The rearrangement links TRBV6-2 or TRBV6-3 to TRBJ2-7, with D tentatively TRBD2 (6 bases). Trimming shortened V by 2 bases and J by 0 bases, and 8 bases separated the two germline ends. The CDR3 is 14 amino acids. Germline V gene lookup returns CDR1 MNHEY and CDR2 SVGEGT. The CDR3 region is CASSYAGSSYEQYF. The CDR3 coding sequence is TGTGCCAGCAGTTACGCCGGGAGCTCCTACGAGCAGTACTTC.

The V gene is TRBV7-2, the J gene TRBJ2-7; TRBD2 matches 12 bases. After removal of 0 bases from V and 0 bases from J, the junction contained 6 bases not matched to a gene. The germline V gene encodes CDR1 SGHTA and CDR2 FQGNSA. The CDR3 length is 18 residues. The CDR3 DNA follows: TGTGCCAGCAGCTTAGCACCTAGCGGGAGGGTTAGCTCCTACGAGCAGTACTTC. Protein product: CASSLAPSGRVSSYEQYF. The whole variable domain, remainder taken from reference TRBV7-2 and TRBJ2-7, is GAGVSQSPSNKVTEKGKDVELRCDPISGHTALYWYRQSLGQGLEFLIYFQGNSAPDKSGLPSDRFSAERTGGSVSTLTIQRTQQEDSAVYLCASSLAPSGRVSSYEQYFGPGTRLTVT.

The V and J genes are TRBV20-1 and TRBJ2-3; 7 nucleotides line up with TRBD2. The CDR3 length is 14 residues. CDR1 is DFQATT, CDR2 SNEGSKA, per germline (reference sequence). J gave up 5 bases and V 3 bases, and 8 bases lay outside the gene matches. As DNA, the CDR3 is TGCAGTGCTAGTGGGGGAGGGCCAATAGATACGCAGTATTTT. Encoded protein: CSASGGGPIDTQYF.

J is TRBJ2-7 and V is TRBV5-5; possible D gene TRBD1, 6 bases. With 6 bases removed from V and 0 bases from J, the gap between germline ends came to 16 bases. CDR1 and CDR2 from the germline V gene are SGHKS and YYEKEE (reference sequence). This CDR3 region has 15 residues. CDR3 residues: CASINQGLSSYEQYF. DNA for the CDR3: TGTGCCAGCATTAACCAGGGGTTGAGCTCCTACGAGCAGTACTTC. Complete variable domain (other parts from reference TRBV5-5 and TRBJ2-7): DAGVTQSPTHLIKTRGQQVTLRCSPISGHKSVSWYQQVLGQGPQFIFQYYEKEERGRGNFPDRFSARQFPNYSSELNVNALLLGDSALYLCASINQGLSSYEQYFGPGTRLTVT.

The chain recombines TRBV28 with TRBJ1-3; D gene ambiguous. V lost 5 bases, J lost 3 bases, and 14 bases lay in between. The CDR3 is 15 amino acids. The V gene's germline CDR1 is MDHEN and CDR2 SYDVKM. DNA for the CDR3: TGTGCCAGCAGTGGAGGTTGGACGGATGGAAACACCATATATTTT. Encoded protein: CASSGGWTDGNTIYF. The full variable domain, its missing parts supplied by reference TRBV28 and TRBJ1-3, is DVKVTQSSRYLVKRTGEKVFLECVQDMDHENMFWYRQDPGLGLRLIYFSYDVKMKEKGDIPEGYSVSREKKERFSLILESASTNQTSMYLCASSGGWTDGNTIYFGEGSWLTVV.

In this sample, this clone turned up once. This chain uses TRBV10-3 with TRBJ1-5; D is undetermined. The CDR3 length is 16 residues. Trimming cost V 3 bases and J 6 bases, with 18 bases left between them. Germline CDR1 reads ENHRY; CDR2 reads SYGVKD. DNA for the CDR3: TGTGCCATCAGTGAAACAGATTTCAGCGGGTCTCAGCCCCAGCATTTT. Translation: CAISETDFSGSQPQHF.

The V gene is TRBV2, the J gene TRBJ2-6; D unresolved. This CDR3 is built from 16 residues. Germline loops: CDR1 SNHLY, CDR2 FYNNEI. V was pared by 2 bases and J by 1 base, with 9 bases between. The CDR3: CASSENPGSGANVLTF. The CDR3, as DNA: TGTGCCAGCAGTGAAAATCCAGGTTCTGGGGCCAACGTCCTGACTTTC.

The genes are TRBV7-2 and TRBJ2-7; 12 bases line up with TRBD2. V lost 8 bases and J lost 3; bases outside the gene matches: 5. The CDR3 totals 14 residues. Germline CDR1 reads SGHTA; CDR2 reads FQGNSA. This chain's CDR3 is CASGLAGLFYEQYF. The DNA of the CDR3 is TGTGCCAGCGGACTAGCGGGATTATTCTACGAGCAGTACTTC. Variable domain in full (rest from reference TRBV7-2 and TRBJ2-7): GAGVSQSPSNKVTEKGKDVELRCDPISGHTALYWYRQSLGQGLEFLIYFQGNSAPDKSGLPSDRFSAERTGGSVSTLTIQRTQQEDSAVYLCASGLAGLFYEQYFGPGTRLTVT.

The V call is TRBV29-1, the J call TRBJ1-4; weak D call: TRBD1 (5 bases). The CDR3 loop spans 13 amino acids. Germline V CDR1 and CDR2: SQVTM, ANQGSEA. V lost 8 bases and J lost 7, with 17 bases in between. The CDR3 is CSPGREGSEKLFF. DNA of the CDR3: TGCAGCCCGGGCAGGGAAGGGAGTGAAAAACTGTTTTTT. Supplemented by reference TRBV29-1 and TRBJ1-4, the full variable domain reads SAVISQKPSRDICQRGTSLTIQCQVDSQVTMMFWYRQQPGQSLTLIATANQGSEATYESGFVIDKFPISRPNLTFSTLTVSNMSPEDSSIYLCSPGREGSEKLFFGSGTQLSVL.

This clone was observed once. The rearrangement joins TRBV28 to TRBJ2-7; TRBD2 aligns across 12 bases. This CDR3 spans 16 amino acids. CDR1 MDHEN and CDR2 SYDVKM come from the germline V gene. V was pared by 1 base and J by 2 bases, with 3 bases of the junction left unmatched. CDR3 bases: TGTGCCAGCAGTTTATCGACTAGCGGGAGAACCTACGAGCAGTACTTC. Translation gives CASSLSTSGRTYEQYF.

V and J are TRBV7-6 and TRBJ2-6, with D possibly matching TRBD2 (6 bases). CDR1 and CDR2 (germline): SGHVS, FNYEAQ. Between the trimmed V and J ends, which lost 0 bases and 0 bases, there was a span of 6 bases. The CDR3 runs to 16 residues. CDR3 in amino acids: CASSLAGGSGANVLTF. CDR3 DNA sequence: TGTGCCAGCAGCTTAGCGGGGGGCTCTGGGGCCAACGTCCTGACTTTC.

The chain has TRBV27 and TRBJ2-1; no clear D. Trimming took 3 bases from V and 3 from J, leaving 12 bases between them. Germline V gene data show CDR1 as MNHEY and CDR2 as SMNVEV (reference sequence). The CDR3 sequence is 15 residues long. The CDR3 loop reads CASSFGGPYYNEQFF. CDR3 DNA sequence: TGTGCCAGCAGTTTTGGCGGTCCGTACTACAATGAGCAGTTCTTC.

The gene calls are TRBV9 and TRBJ2-3; a weak D match, TRBD2 (5 bases). V lost 3 bases and J lost 2, with 7 bases in between. This CDR3 is 13 amino acids long. Germline-derived CDR1 and CDR2 are SGDLS and YYNGEE. The CDR3 here is CASSALATDTQYF. The CDR3 DNA reads TGTGCCAGCAGCGCTCTAGCCACAGATACGCAGTATTTT.

This chain joins TRBV6-6 and TRBJ2-1; D is undetermined. CDR1 is MNHNY, CDR2 SVGAGI, per germline (reference sequence). The CDR3 has 15 amino acids. The V and J ends lost 0 bases and 7 bases respectively, with 13 bases between them. CDR3 region: CASSYSTTTTNEQFF. The CDR3 DNA sequence: TGTGCCAGCAGTTACTCGACGACCACTACGAATGAGCAGTTCTTC.

The V call is TRBV5-1, the J call TRBJ1-6; TRBD1 matches at 7 bases. CDR1 is SGHRS, CDR2 YFSETQ, per germline. The CDR3 is 14 amino acids. J gave up 6 bases and V 4 bases, and 4 bases lay outside the gene matches. This chain's CDR3 is CASSPGQANSPLHF. CDR3 DNA: TGCGCCAGCAGCCCTGGACAGGCTAATTCACCCCTCCACTTT.

The chain employs TRBV7-9 and TRBJ2-1; 7 positions match TRBD1. Per germline, CDR1 SEHNR and CDR2 FQNEAQ (reference sequence). Germline trimming cut 8 bases from V and 6 bases from J; bases unmatched to any gene: 13. The CDR3 is made up of 15 amino acids. This CDR3 reads CASGNDRAVGNEQFF. The CDR3 nucleotides read TGTGCCAGCGGAAACGACAGGGCAGTGGGCAATGAGCAGTTCTTC.

CDR3 loop: CASSGQAQYF. The CDR3 DNA reads TGTGCCAGCAGCGGGCAGGCCCAGTACTTC. The rearrangement uses TRBV7-9 and TRBJ2-5; D remains ambiguous. The V gene lost 5 bases and the J gene lost 9 bases, with 7 bases spanning the gap. Germline assignment: CDR1 SEHNR and CDR2 FQNEAQ (reference sequence). This CDR3 has 10 residues. Combining the CDR3 with reference TRBV7-9 and TRBJ2-5 gives the whole variable domain DTGVSQNPRHKITKRGQNVTFRCDPISEHNRLYWYRQTLGQGPEFLTYFQNEAQLEKSRLLSDRFSAERPKGSFSTLEIQRTEQGDSAMYLCASSGQAQYFGPGTRLLVL.

This chain connects TRBV4-2 to TRBJ2-5; TRBD1 matches 8 bases. This CDR3 region has 15 residues. V dropped 3 bases and J dropped 4; count of bases not matched to a gene: 7. Germline loops: CDR1 LGHNA, CDR2 YNFKEQ. In DNA form, the CDR3 reads TGTGCCAGCAGCCAGGATCTACAGGGGGGAGAGACCCAGTACTTC. This codes for CASSQDLQGGETQYF.

The chain combines TRBV18 with TRBJ1-1; 8 positions match TRBD1. V dropped 6 bases and J dropped 5; count of bases not matched to a gene: 8. This CDR3 is 14 amino acids long. Germline V CDR1 and CDR2: KGHSH, LQKENI. The CDR3 bases are TGTGCCAGCTCGCGACAGGGGATATCGACTGAAGCTTTCTTT. Translating gives CASSRQGISTEAFF.

Only a few counts were recorded for this clone. The sample holds other DNA sequences that translate to the same CDR3. This chain uses TRBV6-5 with TRBJ2-7; possible D gene TRBD2, 6 bases. Germline V gives CDR1 MNHEY, CDR2 SVGAGI. Trimming shortened V by 6 bases and J by 2 bases, and 8 bases separated the two germline ends. The CDR3 length is 12 residues. The chain's CDR3 is CASRRGTYEQYF. CDR3 DNA: TGTGCCAGCAGGCGGGGAACCTACGAGCAGTACTTC.

The chain couples TRBV24-1 to TRBJ1-2, with 7 bases aligning to TRBD1. Germline CDR1 KGHDR, CDR2 SFDVKD. The CDR3 covers 16 residues. Trimming cost V 4 bases and J 2 bases; bases outside gene matches: 9. CDR3 coding DNA: TGTGCCACCAGTGACTCCACAGGGGTCGGAAACTATGGCTACACCTTC. Translating gives CATSDSTGVGNYGYTF.

CDR3 nucleotide sequence: TGTGCCAGCGGCGGGAGTGGAAACACTGAAGCTTTCTTT. Amino acid sequence: CASGGSGNTEAFF. V gene TRBV6-5 combines with J gene TRBJ1-1; D call uncertain. The V end was cut by 8 bases, the J end by 2 bases, with 12 bases between. Per germline, CDR1 MNHEY and CDR2 SVGAGI. The CDR3 extends over 13 amino acids.

This clone was seen only once. V gene TRBV7-2 combines with J gene TRBJ2-2; unclear D gene. Germline CDR1 reads SGHTA; CDR2 reads FQGNSA. V gave up 5 bases and J gave up 4 bases, with 11 bases separating them. This CDR3 has 14 amino acids. Written as DNA, the CDR3 is TGTGCCAGCAGCCTCCTCCCGGGCACCGGGGAGCTGTTTTTT. Translation: CASSLLPGTGELFF.

This sequence joins TRBV6-1 and TRBJ2-1; possible D gene TRBD1, 6 bases. V lost 1 base to trimming and J lost 8 bases, with 12 bases between them. CDR1 and CDR2 from the germline V gene are MNHNS and SASEGT. The CDR3 has 14 residues. The CDR3: CASSEGVWGHEQFF. The DNA of the CDR3 is TGTGCCAGCAGTGAAGGGGTTTGGGGGCATGAGCAGTTCTTC.